This T cell receptor beta chain stems from a study of T cell repertoires in cytomegalovirus infection. Whole-study context: CMV epitopes in the study were HLA-C-restricted (recently identified) and HLA-B-restricted (well studied). Indications came from public TCR beta signatures; they pointed to CMV infection and to a matching HLA type.

V was clipped by 2 bases and J by 8 bases, with 9 bases between them. This CDR3 comprises 12 residues. The study's findings and limits: What dominated the ex vivo response were HLA-C-restricted CMV-specific TCR beta clonotypes. Individuals carrying CMV plus the relevant HLA were identified by cumulative frequency of public TCR beta families.

As for this clonotype: Its cognate antigen is unknown.

TCRdb reprocessed the reads with MiXCR, giving one entry per CDR3 protein. The sample carries 680,000 or so distinct CDR3 sequences, around 35% recorded once. This specimen was cultured PBMCs, taken from culture after CMV antigen stimulation. The receptor was derived from a human donor in good health (CMV status not recorded). Some clones in this sample may be carry-over from other donors' samples. V gene TRBV12-3 or TRBV12-4 combines with J gene TRBJ1-2; D perhaps matches TRBD1 (6 bases). The CDR3 is CASSLTGRGYTF. DNA of the CDR3: TGTGCCAGCAGTTTAACAGGGCGCGGCTACACCTTC.